These 5 T cell receptor beta chains were sequenced from one sample in a study of cytomegalovirus exposure and HLA in healthy donors. The PCR ran on 60 Vbeta and 13 Jbeta primers. Using immunoSEQ multiplex PCR, the repertoire was profiled, and TCRdb retains in-frame clones only, with some absent. Counted here are 90,000 to 150,000 clones, 65% to 80% occurring once; the ten biggest clones make up around 3.5%. What was sequenced was PBMCs. These receptors were taken from a human donor in good health.

The chain recombines TRBV5-5 with TRBJ2-5; maybe TRBD2 (5 bases). Trimming removed 0 bases at V and 7 bases at J, with 7 bases between. The germline gives CDR1 SGHKS, CDR2 YYEKEE (reference sequence). The CDR3 sequence is 12 residues long. The CDR3 nucleotides read TGTGCCAGCAGCTTGGGTGAGGGGACCCAGTACTTC. It translates to CASSLGEGTQYF. Looking up the rest from reference TRBV5-5 and TRBJ2-5 gives the full variable domain: DAGVTQSPTHLIKTRGQQVTLRCSPISGHKSVSWYQQVLGQGPQFIFQYYEKEERGRGNFPDRFSARQFPNYSSELNVNALLLGDSALYLCASSLGEGTQYFGPGTRLLVL.

This clone has just a few counts. V usage is TRBV25-1 and J usage is TRBJ1-1; D remains ambiguous. The germline gives CDR1 MGHDK, CDR2 SYGVNS. With 4 bases removed from V and 3 bases from J, the gap between germline ends came to 6 bases. This CDR3 contains 12 residues. CDR3 nucleotide sequence: TGTGCCAGCAGTGCTTTATACACTGAAGCTTTCTTT. Residues: CASSALYTEAFF.

This clone occurred a few times. The chain uses TRBV21-1 and TRBJ1-6. TRBV21-1 is a pseudogene segment. CDR3 size: 15 residues. CDR3 DNA sequence: TGTGCCAGCAGCACGCCGGGACTGAATAATTCACCCCTCCACTTT. Translation gives CASSTPGLNNSPLHF.

The rearrangement joins TRBV18 to TRBJ1-2; D may be TRBD1 (6 bases). The V and J ends lost 2 bases and 0 bases respectively, with 10 bases between them. The CDR3 runs to 15 residues. Germline-derived CDR1 and CDR2 are KGHSH and LQKENI. In DNA form, the CDR3 reads TGTGCCAGCTCACCATCGCAGGGGTCTAACTATGGCTACACCTTC. Its translation is CASSPSQGSNYGYTF.

The chain has TRBV9 and TRBJ2-7; 7 nucleotides agree with TRBD1. V gave up 4 bases and J gave up 4 bases; unmatched junction bases: 14. The CDR3 totals 16 residues. CDR1 and CDR2 from the germline V gene are SGDLS and YYNGEE. The CDR3 DNA sequence: TGTGCCAGCAGCCCAAAGGAAAGACAGGGTCCGTACGAGCAGTACTTC. Protein product: CASSPKERQGPYEQYF.